This TCR beta chain comes out of a study of blood T cell repertoires in COVID-19. Assay used: immunoSEQ multiplex PCR; TCRdb lists only in-frame clones, some missing. This sample has about 670,000 clones, with about nine tenths found just once. V trimming: 1 base; J trimming: 4 bases; junction bases outside the gene matches: 4. This CDR3 region has 15 residues. Germline lookup yields CDR1 SGHRS and CDR2 YFSETQ. The J gene is TRBJ2-3, the V gene TRBV5-1, with 9 bases aligning to TRBD2. Sequenced material: peripheral blood. The receptor was derived from a woman aged 18-29 years with acute or convalescent COVID-19. The CDR3 bases are TGCGCCAGCAGCTTGATGGGACTAGCATCAGATACGCAGTATTTT. It translates to CASSLMGLASDTQYF.